The rows below give T cell receptor beta chains drawn from one sample of a study of vaccination effects on CD4 cells after COVID-19. Repertoires were generated with immunoSEQ multiplex PCR, while TCRdb's copy carries only in-frame clones and drops some. The sample holds tens of thousands of clones; approximately 65% are singletons and the top ten take roughly 5.5%. What these receptors recognize is not known. The sample here was CD4+ T cells from PBMCs cultured without peptide, taken before COVID-19 vaccination. The source of these receptors is a human donor who received a COVID-19 vaccine. Each CDR3 is given with its conserved first and last residue.

v_gene,j_gene,CDR3aa
TRBV6-5,TRBJ1-6,CASSKRQGGNSPLHF
TRBV15,TRBJ1-2,CATSRVGTGGRGGYTF
TRBV6-5,TRBJ2-7,CASRVTGTDFYEQYF
TRBV18,TRBJ1-5,CASSPGRNQPQHF
TRBV24-1,TRBJ2-1,CATSGGGTYNEQFF
TRBV7-2,TRBJ2-2,CASSSEPGIGELFF
TRBV11-2,TRBJ2-6,CASSRDRAYLSGANVLTF
TRBV11-2,TRBJ2-3,CASSLGGRDTDTQYF
TRBV10-3,TRBJ2-7,CATQGYEQYF
TRBV6-2/TRBV6-3,TRBJ1-1,CASSYSIPIGEAFF
TRBV5-1,TRBJ2-2,CASEGGPNTGELFF
TRBV5-6,TRBJ2-1,CASSLLGQGAKGEQFF
TRBV2,TRBJ2-1,CASKREANNEQFF
TRBV6-1,TRBJ1-1,CASSERGNTEAFF
TRBV7-2,TRBJ1-2,CASSLRESSNYGYTF
TRBV28,TRBJ2-4,CASSPQGAPAKNIQYF
TRBV12-3/TRBV12-4,TRBJ2-1,CASSSGGAPGQFF
TRBV15,TRBJ2-5,CATSRDLPIGAETQYF
TRBV27,TRBJ2-2,CASSLDVGQANTGELFF
TRBV20-1,TRBJ2-7,CSAITLYEQYF
TRBV27,TRBJ1-1,CASSPPPATNTEAFF
TRBV15,TRBJ2-2,CATSSPAGGLTGELFF
TRBV30,TRBJ1-6,CAWNRELDNSPLHF
TRBV6-5,TRBJ1-2,CASSYTRQHYGYTF
TRBV27,TRBJ2-3,CASSHDSTDTQYF
TRBV5-1,TRBJ1-1,CASRQGRPLNTEAFF
TRBV27,TRBJ2-7,CASQLRASGYYEQYF
TRBV2,TRBJ2-1,CASRPDRGPYNEQFF
TRBV6-1,TRBJ1-2,CASSEGFYGYTF
TRBV5-6,TRBJ1-2,CASSLGQGMYGYTF
TRBV6-5,TRBJ2-3,CASSSPERGAPGIEYF
TRBV13,TRBJ2-7,CASSRGNSYEQYF
TRBV27,TRBJ2-7,CASSRGLNYEQYF
TRBV2,TRBJ2-1,CASSPYNEQFF
TRBV28,TRBJ1-5,CASSSIQGYQPQHF
TRBV6-6,TRBJ2-7,CASSSPGHGTYEQYF
TRBV18,TRBJ1-2,CASSQDSSYGYTF
TRBV4-3,TRBJ1-1,CASSQSRQTEAFF
TRBV5-1,TRBJ2-7,CASSLVSDYEQYF
TRBV9,TRBJ2-2,CASSQRVSFPGELFF
TRBV28,TRBJ2-3,CASGHGTLGTDTQYF